This passage covers 20 T cell receptor beta chains from one sample sequenced in a study of technical replicates of blood from several donors. Measured with immunoSEQ multiplex PCR; TCRdb has only the in-frame clones, and not every one. The sample yields some 77,000 clones, 93% seen once. The sequencing input was T cells isolated from PBMCs. Every receptor here comes from a human donor in good health.

This rearrangement joins TRBV11-1 to TRBJ2-2; D unclear. Trimming stripped 0 bases from V and 5 bases from J, with 7 bases between. The CDR3 loop spans 14 amino acids. Germline V CDR1 and CDR2: SGHAT, FQDESV (reference sequence). The chain's CDR3 is CASSLATITGELFF. The CDR3 DNA reads as TGTGCCAGCAGCTTAGCAACTATTACCGGGGAGCTGTTTTTT. The variable domain in full, with the rest retrieved from reference TRBV11-1 and TRBJ2-2, is EAEVAQSPRYKITEKSQAVAFWCDPISGHATLYWYRQILGQGPELLVQFQDESVVDDSQLPKDRFSAERLKGVDSTLKIQPAELGDSAMYLCASSLATITGELFFGEGSRLTVL.

This chain uses TRBV5-4 with TRBJ2-1; TRBD2 matches 15 bases. The V and J ends lost 0 bases and 7 bases, in that order; junction bases with no gene match: 5. CDR3 length: 17 amino acids. Germline CDR1 reads SGHNT; CDR2 reads YYREEE (reference sequence). CDR3 nucleotides: TGTGCCAGCAGCTTGGGGTGGGGACTAGCGGGAGGTAATGAGCAGTTCTTC. Translating it yields CASSLGWGLAGGNEQFF. Full variable domain (missing parts from reference TRBV5-4 and TRBJ2-1): ETGVTQSPTHLIKTRGQQVTLRCSSQSGHNTVSWYQQALGQGPQFIFQYYREEENGRGNFPPRFSGLQFPNYSSELNVNALELDDSALYLCASSLGWGLAGGNEQFFGPGTRLTVL.

V is TRBV11-2 and J is TRBJ2-7; tentatively, D is TRBD2 (6 bases). The length of the CDR3 is 15 residues. Germline CDR1 and CDR2: SGHAT and FQNNGV. Trimming left V 5 bases short and J 2 bases short, with 16 bases between. The CDR3: CASSQIRGSTYEQYF. The CDR3 DNA sequence: TGTGCCAGCAGCCAAATACGGGGGTCCACCTACGAGCAGTACTTC. The variable domain in full, with the rest retrieved from reference TRBV11-2 and TRBJ2-7, is EAGVAQSPRYKIIEKRQSVAFWCNPISGHATLYWYQQILGQGPKLLIQFQNNGVVDDSQLPKDRFSAERLKGVDSTLKIQPAKLEDSAVYLCASSQIRGSTYEQYFGPGTRLTVT.

V gene TRBV10-1 combines with J gene TRBJ2-1; possibly TRBD1 for D (6 bases). CDR1 is WNHNN and CDR2 is SYGVQD in the germline V gene (reference sequence). The V end was cut by 6 bases, the J end by 7 bases, with 10 bases between. The CDR3 covers 12 residues. The CDR3 loop is CASRPGHNEQFF. In DNA form, the CDR3 reads TGCGCCAGCAGGCCGGGACATAATGAGCAGTTCTTC.

This rearrangement joins TRBV11-2 to TRBJ1-5; 8 nucleotides agree with TRBD1. There are 15 residues in the CDR3. The trim removed 1 base at V and 5 bases at J, leaving 4 bases unmatched. Germline assignment: CDR1 SGHAT and CDR2 FQNNGV. CDR3 sequence reads: CASSLAGGRDQPQHF. Here the CDR3 DNA reads TGTGCCAGCAGCTTAGCAGGGGGCCGGGATCAGCCCCAGCATTTT.

V and J are TRBV4-1 and TRBJ1-5, with TRBD1 as a possible D gene (5 bases). Germline CDR1 is MGHRA and CDR2 is YSYEKL. CDR3 length: 20 amino acids. Trimming pared 3 bases from V and 8 bases from J, leaving 32 bases between. The CDR3 DNA sequence: TGCGCCAGCAGCCATGGTAAGCGGGACCTAGAGGACCGGAGCGGTAAGCCCCAGCATTTT. Protein sequence: CASSHGKRDLEDRSGKPQHF.

V usage is TRBV2 and J usage is TRBJ1-5; D not resolved. CDR1 is SNHLY, CDR2 FYNNEI, per germline. Trimming cost V 8 bases and J 0 bases, with 11 bases left between them. The CDR3 is 14 residues long. CDR3 nucleotide sequence: TGTGCCAGCTGGGAGCTTAATAGCAATCAGCCCCAGCATTTT. It translates to CASWELNSNQPQHF.

Turning to this clone: A junction end diverges from the germline sequence, so it may reflect a read error. The V and J genes are TRBV14 and TRBJ2-1; perhaps TRBD2 as D (6 bases). CDR1 is SGHDN and CDR2 is FVKESK in the germline V gene. The CDR3 runs 13 residues. The CDR3 coding sequence is TGTGCCAGCAGCCGGGACTCCTTCAATGAGCAGTTCTTC. Its protein product is CASSRDSFNEQFF. The variable domain in full, completed from reference TRBV14 and TRBJ2-1, reads EAGVTQFPSHSVIEKGQTVTLRCDPISGHDNLYWYRRVMGKEIKFLLHFVKESKQDESGMPNNRFLAERTGGTYSTLKVQPAELEDSGVYFCASSRDSFNEQFFGPGTRLTVL.

The chain joins TRBV7-3 to TRBJ2-5; TRBD1 is a possible D gene (5 bases). Trimming left V 5 bases short and J 4 bases short, with 11 bases between. The V gene's germline CDR1 is SGHTA and CDR2 FQGTGA. CDR3 size: 13 residues. In nucleotides, the CDR3 is TGTGCCAGCAGCACTTCCAGGGCAGAGACCCAGTACTTC. This sequence encodes CASSTSRAETQYF.

The gene calls are TRBV11-3 and TRBJ2-7; possible D gene TRBD2, 5 bases. V shed 8 bases and J shed 0 bases, with 14 bases lying between them. Per the germline V gene, CDR1 is SGHNT and CDR2 is YENEEA. CDR3 length equals 14 residues. The CDR3: CASGLEAGSYEQYF. CDR3 in DNA: TGTGCCAGCGGGTTGGAGGCTGGCTCCTACGAGCAGTACTTC.

The chain is built from TRBV6-1 and TRBJ1-1; 9 bases agree with TRBD1. Germline loops: CDR1 MNHNS, CDR2 SASEGT. The CDR3 runs 13 residues. V shed 6 bases and J 5 bases; nucleotides not matched to a gene: 4. This CDR3 reads CASRGTGRTEAFF. CDR3 DNA sequence: TGTGCCAGCAGAGGGACAGGGAGGACTGAAGCTTTCTTT.

The chain uses TRBV6-6 and TRBJ2-7; 9 bases match TRBD2. The CDR3 contains 15 residues. Germline V lookup: CDR1 MNHNY, CDR2 SVGAGI (reference sequence). Trimming cost V 6 bases and J 4 bases; bases outside gene matches: 10. The CDR3 DNA sequence: TGTGCCAGCAGCCCTTCGCGGGAGGGCCTGTACGAGCAGTACTTC. Its translation is CASSPSREGLYEQYF.

V and J are TRBV4-1 and TRBJ1-1, with 10 bases aligning to TRBD1. The CDR3 runs 18 residues. CDR1 is MGHRA, CDR2 YSYEKL, per germline. J gave up 1 base and V 0 bases, and 8 bases lay outside the gene matches. The CDR3 spells CASSQDGGTGVGNTEAFF. Written as DNA, the CDR3 is TGCGCCAGCAGCCAAGATGGGGGGACAGGGGTGGGGAACACTGAAGCTTTCTTT.

V and J are TRBV14 and TRBJ1-1; the match to TRBD1 covers 7 bases. Trimming took 0 bases from V and 7 from J; bases not matched to a gene: 2. Germline V CDR1 and CDR2: SGHDN, FVKESK. The CDR3 totals 13 residues. The CDR3 region is CASSQEQGNEAFF. Written as DNA, the CDR3 is TGTGCCAGCAGCCAAGAACAGGGGAATGAAGCTTTCTTT.

The CDR3 bases are TGTGCCAGCAGCCAAGACTCTTATGGCTACACCTTC. It yields the protein CASSQDSYGYTF. The rearrangement links TRBV6-5 to TRBJ1-2, with D unclear. The CDR3 runs to 12 residues. CDR1 is MNHEY, CDR2 SVGAGI, per germline. The V and J ends lost 6 bases and 5 bases respectively, with 10 bases between them.

V and J are TRBV6-5 and TRBJ2-2; D remains ambiguous. The ends were cut back, 0 bases at V and 1 base at J, with 9 bases in the middle. In germline, CDR1 is MNHEY, CDR2 SVGAGI. CDR3 length equals 16 residues. In DNA, the CDR3 is TGTGCCAGCAGTTACTCCTTTCTAGGGAACACCGGGGAGCTGTTTTTT. It specifies CASSYSFLGNTGELFF.

The rearrangement joins TRBV4-1 to TRBJ2-7; 14 nucleotides line up with TRBD2. The CDR3 is made up of 18 amino acids. Germline V gene lookup returns CDR1 MGHRA and CDR2 YSYEKL. Trimming took 1 base from V and 3 from J; bases not matched to a gene: 8. This CDR3 is CASSQVSGTSGSSYEQYF. In nucleotides, the CDR3 is TGCGCCAGCAGCCAAGTATCCGGGACTAGCGGGAGCAGCTACGAGCAGTACTTC.

This chain links TRBV7-9 with TRBJ1-1, with 7 bases fitting TRBD1. The trim removed 5 bases at V and 4 bases at J, leaving 10 bases unmatched. The CDR3 is 15 amino acids. Germline assignment: CDR1 SEHNR and CDR2 FQNEAQ (reference sequence). In DNA form, the CDR3 reads TGTGCCAGCAGCCCCCAACAGGGGTCTTCCACTGAAGCTTTCTTT. Translated, it gives CASSPQQGSSTEAFF. Using reference TRBV7-9 and TRBJ1-1 for the parts outside the CDR3, the full variable domain is DTGVSQNPRHKITKRGQNVTFRCDPISEHNRLYWYRQTLGQGPEFLTYFQNEAQLEKSRLLSDRFSAERPKGSFSTLEIQRTEQGDSAMYLCASSPQQGSSTEAFFGQGTRLTVV.

The chain has TRBV28 and TRBJ2-7; weak D call: TRBD2 (6 bases). The germline V and J ends were trimmed by 7 bases and 0 bases, with 19 bases remaining between them. This CDR3 spans 16 amino acids. CDR1 is MDHEN and CDR2 is SYDVKM in the germline V gene. In DNA form, the CDR3 reads TGTGCCAGCACACCTTGGGGGGACTGGTCCTCCTACGAGCAGTACTTC. It is translated as CASTPWGDWSSYEQYF.

The rearrangement uses TRBV6-5 and TRBJ1-4; weak D call: TRBD1 (5 bases). V was shortened by 8 bases and J by 4 bases, with 14 bases between the two germline ends. The CDR3 runs 14 residues. The germline gives CDR1 MNHEY, CDR2 SVGAGI. CDR3 protein: CASGKGPYNEKLFF. In DNA form, the CDR3 reads TGTGCCAGCGGGAAGGGGCCCTATAATGAAAAACTGTTTTTT.